Shown below are 27 T cell receptor beta chains from a single sample sequenced in a study of T cells in Graves' hyperthyroidism and ophthalmopathy. It was RNA transcripts that yielded the amplified TCR beta CDR3 regions. HTBI primers were used for first-round RT-PCR of the TCR CDR3. MiXCR, run by TCRdb on the multiplex PCR reads, gives a single entry per CDR3 protein. The repertoire consists of roughly 160,000 distinct CDR3 sequences, with about 9% occurring once and the leading ten covering more than 20%. The sample was blood. These receptors were taken from a woman aged 18-35 years with Graves' hyperthyroidism that later progressed to Graves' ophthalmopathy.

This clonotype was seen ten or more times. The gene calls are TRBV11-2 and TRBJ1-1, with D possibly TRBD1 on 5 matching bases. V dropped 5 bases and J dropped 0 bases, with 16 bases sitting between them. The CDR3 is 16 residues long. Germline values: CDR1 SGHAT, CDR2 FQNNGV. CDR3 sequence reads: CASSPWGRGVNTEAFF. CDR3 nucleotides: TGTGCCAGCAGCCCCTGGGGACGGGGAGTGAACACTGAAGCTTTCTTT.

This clonotype occurred many times. This sequence joins TRBV2 and TRBJ1-6; 8 nucleotides align to TRBD1. The V segment lost 6 bases and the J segment 7 bases; nucleotides outside the gene matches: 8. Germline V gene sequence: CDR1 SNHLY, CDR2 FYNNEI. The CDR3 has 15 amino acids. Here the CDR3 reads CASSQRQGSNSPLHF. For the CDR3, the DNA is TGTGCCAGCAGCCAGAGACAGGGGAGCAATTCACCCCTCCACTTT.

The sample holds many counts of this clonotype. This sequence joins TRBV5-1 and TRBJ2-7, with 9 nucleotides matching TRBD1. The CDR3 is 14 amino acids. J lost 2 bases, V lost 3 bases, and 3 bases had no gene match. Germline V gives CDR1 SGHRS, CDR2 YFSETQ. The DNA of the CDR3 is TGCGCCAGCAGCTACAGGGGGCCGGCCTACGAGCAGTACTTC. It is translated as CASSYRGPAYEQYF.

This clonotype showed up many times. J is TRBJ1-4 and V is TRBV3-1, with TRBD1 identical over 12 bases. V lost 2 bases and J lost 7; bases outside the gene matches: 8. Germline CDR1 LGHDT, CDR2 YNNKEL (reference sequence). This CDR3 comprises 17 residues. The CDR3 sequence: CASSQSPGQGALEKLFF. CDR3 coding DNA: TGTGCCAGCAGCCAATCACCGGGACAGGGGGCGCTTGAAAAACTGTTTTTT.

At least ten counts were recorded for this clonotype. A much larger clone sits a single nucleotide away, making a read error possible. The V call is TRBV27, the J call TRBJ1-2; TRBD1 agrees at 8 bases. The CDR3 sequence is 15 residues long. Germline V gene sequence: CDR1 MNHEY, CDR2 SMNVEV (reference sequence). CDR3 DNA: TGTGCCAGCAGTTTAGGGCCGACAGGGGATTTTGGCCACACCTTC. Encoded protein: CASSLGPTGDFGHTF.

In this sample, this clonotype turned up many times. This chain uses TRBV30 with TRBJ2-7; 8 nucleotides line up with TRBD2. The V gene's germline CDR1 is GTSNPN and CDR2 SVGIG (reference sequence). The CDR3 runs to 15 residues. V was clipped by 8 bases and J by 5 bases; unmatched bases: 17. CDR3 DNA: TGTGCCCTGGCGAAGATCGGGGGGGCCTCGGACGAGCAGTACTTC. The encoded protein is CALAKIGGASDEQYF.

The chain is built from TRBV6-1 and TRBJ1-4, with TRBD1 as a possible D gene (5 bases). This CDR3 comprises 12 residues. CDR1 MNHNS and CDR2 SASEGT come from the germline V gene. The V end lost 7 bases, the J end lost 5 bases, and 8 bases lay between the germline ends. The CDR3 region has the DNA TGTGCCAGCACGGGGGAGAATGAAAAACTGTTTTTT. Protein product: CASTGENEKLFF.

This clonotype has ten or more counts. The V gene is TRBV20-1, the J gene TRBJ1-3; weak D call: TRBD1 (6 bases). Germline CDR1 DFQATT, CDR2 SNEGSKA (reference sequence). This CDR3 is built from 14 residues. V was cut by 5 bases and J by 0 bases, with 11 bases left in between. As DNA, the CDR3 is TGCAGTGCTCCTGTGGGGGCCTCTGGAAACACCATATATTTT. It is translated as CSAPVGASGNTIYF.

This clonotype was seen at least ten times. The V and J genes are TRBV12-3 or TRBV12-4 and TRBJ2-1; D is unclear. The CDR3 runs to 10 residues. Between the trimmed V and J ends, which lost 6 bases and 6 bases, there was a span of 3 bases. CDR3 nucleotide sequence: TGTGCCAGCAGGGGCAATGAGCAGTTCTTC. It is translated as CASRGNEQFF.

This clonotype was counted many times. The V and J genes are TRBV6-1 and TRBJ2-1; D unresolved. The germline V and J ends were trimmed by 4 bases and 8 bases, with 9 bases remaining between them. Germline CDR1 and CDR2: MNHNS and SASEGT. The CDR3 covers 12 residues. In DNA form, the CDR3 reads TGTGCCAGCAGTGGTGGGGTCTATGAGCAGTTCTTC. Its protein product is CASSGGVYEQFF.

This clonotype was counted ten times or more. The chain carries TRBV20-1 and TRBJ1-1, with TRBD1 matching 8 bases. This CDR3 is built from 14 residues. CDR1 DFQATT and CDR2 SNEGSKA come from the germline V gene (reference sequence). The ends lost 3 bases at V and 5 bases at J; junction bases unmatched: 8. The DNA for the CDR3 is TGCAGTGCTAGCACAAATACAGGGGGAACTGAAGCTTTCTTT. Its translation: CSASTNTGGTEAFF.

This clonotype was seen ten or more times. This chain connects TRBV12-3 or TRBV12-4 to TRBJ1-1; no definite D call. Between the trimmed V and J ends, which lost 7 bases and 4 bases, there was a span of 16 bases. The CDR3 spans 14 residues. CDR3 nucleotide sequence: TGTGCCAGCACTCACCATGGGAAACCCACTGAAGCTTTCTTT. It translates to CASTHHGKPTEAFF.

In this sample, this clonotype turned up a few times. The rearrangement links TRBV5-1 to TRBJ2-7; no clear D. This CDR3 is 18 amino acids long. Trimming shortened V by 1 base and J by 3 bases, and 23 bases separated the two germline ends. Germline values: CDR1 SGHRS, CDR2 YFSETQ. CDR3 DNA: TGCGCCAGCAGCTTGAGTCGGGCGGCCCTGGGCGGAATCTACGAGCAGTACTTC. Translation gives CASSLSRAALGGIYEQYF.

This clonotype was seen many times. The chain combines TRBV12-3 or TRBV12-4 with TRBJ2-7; maybe TRBD1 (6 bases). The CDR3 length is 14 residues. The V end was cut by 6 bases, the J end by 2 bases, with 14 bases between. This chain's CDR3 is CASRKGQQTYEQYF. The DNA of the CDR3 is TGTGCCAGCAGAAAAGGACAGCAAACCTACGAGCAGTACTTC.

This clonotype was recorded a few times. A much larger clone lies one base from this, so it may be a read error. The chain employs TRBV2 and TRBJ2-4, with 9 bases aligning to TRBD1. The germline V gene has CDR1 SNHLY and CDR2 FYNNEI. V was clipped by 2 bases and J by 6 bases; unmatched bases: 5. The CDR3 is 15 residues long. CDR3 DNA sequence: TGTGCCAGCAGTGAAAGGACAGGGGCGGCAAACATTCAGTACTTC. Its translation is CASSERTGAANIQYF.

This clonotype was counted at least ten times. V usage is TRBV6-1 and J usage is TRBJ1-2, with 7 bases fitting TRBD1. Germline assignment: CDR1 MNHNS and CDR2 SASEGT. With V trimmed by 3 bases and J by 8 bases, 6 bases remained unmatched. The CDR3 contains 13 residues. CDR3 amino acids: CASSEMAGGGYTF. The CDR3 nucleotides read TGTGCCAGCAGTGAGATGGCAGGGGGAGGCTACACCTTC.

Turning to this clonotype: A read error is possible here, since a much larger clone lies one base away. V and J are TRBV29-1 and TRBJ2-6; D is unresolved. CDR3 size: 13 residues. Germline V gene sequence: CDR1 SQVTM, CDR2 ANQGSEA. The V and J ends lost 7 bases and 1 base respectively, with 8 bases between them. Here the CDR3 DNA reads TGCAGCGGGAAGGTATCTGGGGCCAACGTCCTGACTTTC. It specifies CSGKVSGANVLTF.

This clonotype came up many times. The chain is built from TRBV7-9 and TRBJ1-1; D possibly corresponds to TRBD1 (5 bases). CDR1 SEHNR and CDR2 FQNEAQ come from the germline V gene (reference sequence). V was clipped by 7 bases and J by 4 bases, with 16 bases between them. The CDR3 is 14 amino acids. CDR3 nucleotide sequence: TGTGCCAGCATCCGGTCGGGGCGGTCCACTGAAGCTTTCTTT. It codes for CASIRSGRSTEAFF. The full variable domain, rest sourced from reference TRBV7-9 and TRBJ1-1, is DTGVSQNPRHKITKRGQNVTFRCDPISEHNRLYWYRQTLGQGPEFLTYFQNEAQLEKSRLLSDRFSAERPKGSFSTLEIQRTEQGDSAMYLCASIRSGRSTEAFFGQGTRLTVV.

This clonotype was observed a few times. The chain combines TRBV20-1 with TRBJ2-7; D gene uncertain. V dropped 2 bases and J dropped 4 bases, with 12 bases sitting between them. CDR1 is DFQATT, CDR2 SNEGSKA, per germline (reference sequence). The CDR3 extends over 13 amino acids. DNA for the CDR3: TGCAGTGCTAGATCTGCCTCATATTACGAGCAGTACTTC. It codes for CSARSASYYEQYF.

This clonotype came up many times. The rearrangement links TRBV12-3 or TRBV12-4 to TRBJ2-1; D remains unclear. The CDR3 extends over 16 amino acids. Trimming pared 2 bases from V and 0 bases from J, leaving 11 bases between. Here the CDR3 DNA reads TGTGCCAGCAGTTTAAGGTGGGGTAGCTCCTACAATGAGCAGTTCTTC. It yields the protein CASSLRWGSSYNEQFF.

In its sample, this clonotype was seen many times. The chain joins TRBV27 to TRBJ1-2, with no clear D. Germline V CDR1 and CDR2: MNHEY, SMNVEV (reference sequence). CDR3 length: 15 amino acids. Between the trimmed V and J ends, which lost 5 bases and 8 bases, there was a span of 21 bases. The CDR3 DNA sequence: TGTGCCAGCAGTCCCCAGGCGAGGGAAACGCGGGGCTACACCTTC. It is translated as CASSPQARETRGYTF.

This clonotype was found a few times. This chain uses TRBV19 with TRBJ1-2, with 8 bases lining up with TRBD1. The length of the CDR3 is 14 residues. The J segment lost 7 bases and the V segment lost 4 bases, leaving 8 bases of the junction unmatched. Germline-derived CDR1 and CDR2 are LNHDA and SQIVND (reference sequence). CDR3 sequence (DNA): TGTGCCAGTAGTACACCGGACAGGGTCATTGGCTACACCTTC. Its protein is CASSTPDRVIGYTF.

This clonotype was counted many times. The chain carries TRBV20-1 and TRBJ2-7; TRBD2 aligns across 8 bases. After removal of 5 bases from V and 6 bases from J, the junction contained 9 bases not matched to a gene. CDR3 length equals 13 residues. Germline-derived CDR1 and CDR2 are DFQATT and SNEGSKA (reference sequence). Written as DNA, the CDR3 is TGCAGTGCTGGGGGACTAGTAAACTCCGAGCAGTACTTC. Translation gives CSAGGLVNSEQYF.

The chain has TRBV9 and TRBJ2-1; tentative D call: TRBD2 (6 bases). CDR1 and CDR2 from the germline V gene are SGDLS and YYNGEE. The ends were cut back, 0 bases at V and 7 bases at J, with 14 bases in the middle. The CDR3 has 15 amino acids. Here the CDR3 DNA reads TGTGCCAGCAGCGTAGCACGGGGGAGGTTTAATGAGCAGTTCTTC. It translates to CASSVARGRFNEQFF.

The V call is TRBV4-1, the J call TRBJ1-1; the D is unclear. The CDR3 loop spans 14 amino acids. Germline assignment: CDR1 MGHRA and CDR2 YSYEKL. Trimming removed 8 bases from V and 0 bases from J, with 13 bases in between. The CDR3 DNA follows: TGCGCCAGCGGGGAGGTGGACTTGAACACTGAAGCTTTCTTT. Translated, it gives CASGEVDLNTEAFF.

This clonotype was picked up a small number of times. This rearrangement joins TRBV25-1 to TRBJ1-1; D is undetermined. CDR1 is MGHDK, CDR2 SYGVNS, per germline. The germline V and J ends were trimmed by 1 base and 3 bases, with 9 bases remaining between them. The CDR3 extends over 14 amino acids. The CDR3 DNA is TGTGCCAGCAGTGAATTTGGGGTCGACACTGAAGCTTTCTTT. Translated, it gives CASSEFGVDTEAFF.

This clonotype was seen at least ten times. The chain has TRBV6-1 and TRBJ2-7, with 7 bases fitting TRBD2. V lost 7 bases to trimming and J lost 3 bases; unmatched junction nucleotides: 9. Germline CDR1 reads MNHNS; CDR2 reads SASEGT. This CDR3 has 14 amino acids. DNA of the CDR3: TGTGCCAGCAACCCGAGCGGGAAAGGCTACGAGCAGTACTTC. It encodes CASNPSGKGYEQYF.